This T cell receptor beta chain emerged from a study of cytomegalovirus exposure and HLA in healthy donors. Using immunoSEQ multiplex PCR, the repertoire was profiled, and TCRdb retains in-frame clones only, with some absent. This table holds 55,000 to 85,000 clones, 94% found once. Study-wide results and limits: A few chains tied to CMV proved CMV antigen-specific in vitro.

This CDR3 is built from 15 residues. The ends were cut back, 3 bases at V and 10 bases at J, with 21 bases in the middle. In germline, CDR1 is LGHNA, CDR2 YNFKEQ. Note on this clone: The antigen is not known.

The donors belonged to the approximately 120-subject validation cohort, separate from the approximately 700-subject first cohort. The source is a young woman in good health and CMV-seronegative. Sequencing used PBMCs. This sequence joins TRBV4-2 and TRBJ1-2; D unresolved. The CDR3 DNA reads as TGTGCCAGCAGCCATTTTGGTGTTTCAGGTGACGACTACACCTTC. This translates into CASSHFGVSGDDYTF.